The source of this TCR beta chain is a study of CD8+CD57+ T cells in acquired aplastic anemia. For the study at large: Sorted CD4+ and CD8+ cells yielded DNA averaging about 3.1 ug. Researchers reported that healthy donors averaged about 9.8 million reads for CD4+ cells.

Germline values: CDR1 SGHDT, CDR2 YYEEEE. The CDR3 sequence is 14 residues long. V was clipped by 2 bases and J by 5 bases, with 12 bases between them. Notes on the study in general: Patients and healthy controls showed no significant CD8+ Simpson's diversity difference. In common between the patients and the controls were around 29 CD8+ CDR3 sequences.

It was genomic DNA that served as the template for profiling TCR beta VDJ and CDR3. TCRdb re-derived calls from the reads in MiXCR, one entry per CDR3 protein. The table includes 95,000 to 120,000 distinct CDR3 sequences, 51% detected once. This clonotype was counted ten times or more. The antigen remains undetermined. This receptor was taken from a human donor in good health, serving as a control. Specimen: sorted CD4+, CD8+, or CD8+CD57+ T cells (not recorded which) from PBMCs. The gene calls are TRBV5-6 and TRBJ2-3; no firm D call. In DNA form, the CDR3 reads TGTGCCAGCAGCTTCCCCGGCGTAGTAGATACGCAGTATTTT. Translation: CASSFPGVVDTQYF.